Listed below are T cell receptor beta chains from one sample, sequenced in a study. MiXCR, applied by TCRdb to the 5' RACE reads, yields one record per CDR3 protein. The table records about 64,000 distinct CDR3 sequences, about 20% of them present only once. The sample comprised memory CD4+ T cells sorted from a lymph node. These receptors originate from a female donor with breast cancer. CDR3s include the opening cysteine and the closing phenylalanine or tryptophan. Fields, in order: J gene, D gene, clone size, V gene, CDR3 protein, CDR3 DNA. A D gene is named only where the DNA matches it firmly. The size of a clone is reported for some rows only, either as once, few or many, or as a class for expanded clones.

J: TRBJ2-7; D: .; size: many; V: TRBV15; CDR3: CATSRVDRSYEQYF; DNA: TGTGCCACCAGCAGAGTGGACCGATCCTACGAGCAGTACTTC
J: TRBJ1-2; D: .; size: .; V: TRBV7-9; CDR3: CASSLADALSATF; DNA: TGTGCCAGCAGCTTAGCAGACGCTCTATCAGCCACCTTC
J: TRBJ1-5; D: .; size: .; V: TRBV27; CDR3: CASRGHGSNQPQHF; DNA: TGTGCCAGCAGGGGACACGGCAGCAATCAGCCCCAGCATTTT
J: TRBJ2-2; D: .; size: .; V: TRBV7-8; CDR3: CASSPRIGELFF; DNA: TGTGCCAGCAGCCCGAGGATCGGGGAGCTGTTTTTT
J: TRBJ1-5; D: .; size: few; V: TRBV12-3/TRBV12-4; CDR3: CASSPGGGNQPQHF; DNA: TGTGCCAGCAGTCCCGGGGGGGGCAATCAGCCCCAGCATTTT
J: TRBJ2-3; D: TRBD2; size: few; V: TRBV3-1; CDR3: CASSQIAGSDTQYF; DNA: TGTGCCAGCAGCCAAATAGCGGGCTCAGATACGCAGTATTTT
J: TRBJ1-5; D: .; size: .; V: TRBV25-1; CDR3: CASSGQDDQPQHF; DNA: TGTGCCAGCAGTGGACAGGACGATCAGCCCCAGCATTTT
J: TRBJ2-3; D: .; size: .; V: TRBV6-1; CDR3: CASTNTQYF; DNA: TGTGCCAGCACAAATACGCAGTATTTT
J: TRBJ1-3; D: .; size: few; V: TRBV7-2; CDR3: CASSLGAGYGDTIYF; DNA: TGTGCCAGCAGCTTAGGAGCGGGGTATGGGGACACCATATATTTT
J: TRBJ1-5; D: .; size: .; V: TRBV6-6; CDR3: CASSYVGGSDQPQHF; DNA: TGTGCCAGCAGTTACGTGGGAGGGAGCGATCAGCCCCAGCATTTT
J: TRBJ1-1; D: .; size: few; V: TRBV7-7; CDR3: CASSMDTNTVAFF; DNA: TGTGCTAGCAGCATGGACACGAACACTGTAGCTTTCTTT
J: TRBJ2-5; D: .; size: many; V: TRBV12-3/TRBV12-4; CDR3: CASSPGEETQYF; DNA: TGTGCCAGCAGTCCTGGAGAAGAGACCCAGTACTTC
J: TRBJ2-1; D: TRBD2; size: .; V: TRBV7-3; CDR3: CASSFSGGSYNEQFF; DNA: TGTGCCAGCAGTTTTAGCGGGGGTTCCTACAATGAGCAGTTCTTC
J: TRBJ1-2; D: .; size: .; V: TRBV6-1; CDR3: CASSEVGGGVGYTF; DNA: TGTGCCAGCAGTGAAGTGGGCGGGGGGGTCGGCTACACCTTC
J: TRBJ1-2; D: .; size: many; V: TRBV27; CDR3: CASSFTGGSGYTF; DNA: TGTGCCAGCAGTTTTACGGGGGGCTCTGGCTACACCTTC
J: TRBJ2-5; D: TRBD1; size: .; V: TRBV28; CDR3: CVPTGGEGETQYF; DNA: TGTGTTCCGACAGGGGGCGAGGGAGAGACCCAGTACTTC
J: TRBJ2-3; D: .; size: few; V: TRBV5-5; CDR3: CASSTQSFTDTQYF; DNA: TGTGCCAGCAGCACTCAGTCCTTCACAGATACGCAGTATTTT
J: TRBJ2-7; D: .; size: .; V: TRBV9; CDR3: CASSLRASQSYEQYF; DNA: TGTGCCAGCAGCCTCAGGGCTAGTCAGTCCTACGAGCAGTACTTC
J: TRBJ2-1; D: .; size: once; V: TRBV5-1; CDR3: CASSPCSSYNEQFF; DNA: TGCGCCAGCAGCCCTTGCAGTTCCTACAATGAGCAGTTCTTC
J: TRBJ1-2; D: .; size: few; V: TRBV5-1; CDR3: CAGRNRTNYGYTF; DNA: TGCGCCGGCAGGAACAGAACTAACTATGGCTACACCTTC
J: TRBJ2-3; D: TRBD2; size: .; V: TRBV5-6; CDR3: CASSKGLAGRADTQYF; DNA: TGTGCCAGCAGCAAGGGACTAGCGGGGCGGGCAGATACGCAGTATTTT
J: TRBJ2-2; D: TRBD2; size: many; V: TRBV6-5; CDR3: CASSRTGLAGGTGELFF; DNA: TGTGCCAGCAGTCGGACGGGACTAGCGGGGGGTACCGGGGAGCTGTTTTTT
J: TRBJ1-5; D: .; size: few; V: TRBV7-9; CDR3: CASSFGRSPSNQPQHF; DNA: TGTGCCAGCAGCTTCGGGCGCAGCCCTAGCAATCAGCCCCAGCATTTT
J: TRBJ1-1; D: .; size: few; V: TRBV20-1; CDR3: CSAALGSNTEAFF; DNA: TGCAGTGCCGCTCTCGGGTCAAACACTGAAGCTTTCTTT
J: TRBJ1-4; D: TRBD1; size: .; V: TRBV5-1; CDR3: CASSSGQGREKLFF; DNA: TGCGCCAGCAGCTCGGGACAGGGGCGCGAAAAACTGTTTTTT
J: TRBJ1-4; D: .; size: .; V: TRBV10-3; CDR3: CAISEGRTNEKLFF; DNA: TGTGCCATCAGTGAGGGACGGACTAATGAAAAACTGTTTTTT
J: TRBJ2-3; D: TRBD2; size: many; V: TRBV6-5; CDR3: CASSYGLAGGIPSGTDTQYF; DNA: TGTGCCAGCAGTTACGGGCTAGCGGGAGGGATCCCTTCCGGCACAGATACGCAGTATTTT
J: TRBJ2-7; D: TRBD2; size: few; V: TRBV19; CDR3: CASSIGLAGDEQYF; DNA: TGTGCCAGTAGTATAGGCCTAGCGGGAGACGAGCAGTACTTC
J: TRBJ2-7; D: TRBD1; size: .; V: TRBV6-2/TRBV6-3; CDR3: CASSLGAGGHYEQYF; DNA: TGTGCCAGCAGTTTGGGGGCAGGGGGCCACTACGAGCAGTACTTC
J: TRBJ2-7; D: .; size: few; V: TRBV6-5; CDR3: CASNRRGPSDEQYF; DNA: TGTGCCAGCAATAGACGGGGGCCATCTGACGAGCAGTACTTC
J: TRBJ1-1; D: .; size: many; V: TRBV12-3/TRBV12-4; CDR3: CASSAHGGATEAFF; DNA: TGTGCCAGCAGCGCCCATGGGGGGGCAACTGAAGCTTTCTTT
J: TRBJ2-3; D: TRBD2; size: .; V: TRBV5-6; CDR3: CASSLLVAGIGTDTQYF; DNA: TGTGCCAGCAGCTTGTTGGTAGCGGGGATTGGCACAGATACGCAGTATTTT
J: TRBJ2-1; D: TRBD1; size: once; V: TRBV5-1; CDR3: CASSYLTGTGNEQFF; DNA: TGCGCCAGCAGCTACCTTACCGGGACAGGGAATGAGCAGTTCTTC
J: TRBJ2-3; D: TRBD2; size: .; V: TRBV4-3; CDR3: CASSRDLSGSGTDTQYF; DNA: TGCGCCAGCAGCCGAGATCTCAGCGGGAGCGGGACAGATACGCAGTATTTT
J: TRBJ2-7; D: TRBD1; size: many; V: TRBV6-5; CDR3: CASRVGQGARQRTEQYF; DNA: TGTGCCAGCAGGGTCGGACAGGGGGCGCGACAGAGGACCGAGCAGTACTTC
J: TRBJ1-6; D: .; size: .; V: TRBV7-2; CDR3: CASSLRERSSPLHF; DNA: TGTGCCAGCAGCTTGAGGGAGAGGTCCTCACCCCTCCACTTT
J: TRBJ2-5; D: TRBD2; size: .; V: TRBV7-2; CDR3: CASRRLAGEETQYF; DNA: TGTGCCAGCAGGCGACTAGCGGGGGAAGAGACCCAGTACTTC
J: TRBJ1-2; D: .; size: .; V: TRBV7-2; CDR3: CASSLDMYGYTF; DNA: TGTGCCAGCAGCTTAGACATGTATGGCTACACCTTC
J: TRBJ2-1; D: .; size: once; V: TRBV4-2; CDR3: CASSQRGEGLHEQFF; DNA: TGTGCCAGCAGCCAGAGGGGGGAGGGCCTGCACGAGCAGTTCTTC
J: TRBJ1-6; D: TRBD1; size: .; V: TRBV5-1; CDR3: CASSLFLTGESPLHF; DNA: TGCGCCAGCAGCTTGTTTTTGACAGGGGAGTCACCCCTCCACTTT
J: TRBJ2-5; D: .; size: few; V: TRBV7-2; CDR3: CASSLETSPRGTQYF; DNA: TGTGCCAGCAGCTTAGAAACATCCCCAAGAGGGACCCAGTACTTC
J: TRBJ2-1; D: .; size: .; V: TRBV20-1; CDR3: CSASEPGRSLYNEQFF; DNA: TGCAGTGCTAGTGAACCGGGACGTTCCCTTTACAATGAGCAGTTCTTC
J: TRBJ1-1; D: .; size: .; V: TRBV5-5; CDR3: CASSLVPVNTGAFF; DNA: TGTGCCAGCAGCTTGGTTCCCGTGAACACTGGAGCTTTCTTT
J: TRBJ1-1; D: .; size: few; V: TRBV27; CDR3: CTSSLNLVNTEAFF; DNA: TGCACCAGCAGTTTAAATCTTGTGAACACTGAAGCTTTCTTT
J: TRBJ2-4; D: TRBD2; size: few; V: TRBV20-1; CDR3: CSAQAGVAKNIQYF; DNA: TGCAGTGCTCAGGCGGGGGTGGCCAAAAACATTCAGTACTTC
J: TRBJ1-2; D: .; size: .; V: TRBV9; CDR3: CDSSVRASTYGYTF; DNA: TGTGACAGCAGCGTAAGGGCCAGCACCTATGGCTACACCTTC
J: TRBJ1-1; D: TRBD1; size: many; V: TRBV20-1; CDR3: CSATRTGGLEAFF; DNA: TGCAGTGCGACGAGGACAGGGGGCCTCGAAGCTTTCTTT
J: TRBJ2-1; D: .; size: .; V: TRBV5-1; CDR3: CASSLGGLTTTTYNEQFF; DNA: TGCGCCAGCAGCTTGGGGGGGTTGACCACAACCACCTACAATGAGCAGTTCTTC
J: TRBJ2-1; D: .; size: .; V: TRBV20-1; CDR3: CSASSGPNEQFF; DNA: TGCAGTGCTAGTTCGGGCCCCAATGAGCAGTTCTTC
J: TRBJ1-1; D: .; size: many; V: TRBV28; CDR3: CASSPPQGYGPEAFF; DNA: TGTGCCAGCAGTCCGCCACAGGGTTATGGTCCTGAAGCTTTCTTT
J: TRBJ2-1; D: TRBD1; size: .; V: TRBV7-7; CDR3: CASSVDRGDEQFF; DNA: TGTGCTAGCAGCGTAGACAGGGGGGATGAGCAGTTCTTC
J: TRBJ1-5; D: .; size: .; V: TRBV6-1; CDR3: CASSPVRTTNQPQHF; DNA: TGTGCCAGCAGTCCCGTTAGGACCACAAATCAGCCCCAGCATTTT
J: TRBJ1-1; D: .; size: few; V: TRBV7-2; CDR3: CASSFGTRRNEAFF; DNA: TGTGCCAGCAGCTTTGGTACGCGGAGAAACGAAGCTTTCTTT
J: TRBJ2-2; D: TRBD1; size: .; V: TRBV19; CDR3: CASRGTGVGGELFF; DNA: TGTGCCAGTAGGGGAACAGGGGTAGGCGGGGAGCTGTTTTTT
J: TRBJ2-3; D: .; size: .; V: TRBV7-2; CDR3: CASSPHPRGISRSSTDTQYF; DNA: TGTGCCAGCAGCCCCCACCCGCGGGGAATCTCACGCTCAAGCACAGATACGCAGTATTTT
J: TRBJ2-3; D: TRBD2; size: .; V: TRBV9; CDR3: CASSVASGRAPTDTQYF; DNA: TGTGCCAGCAGCGTAGCAAGCGGGAGGGCCCCGACAGATACGCAGTATTTT
J: TRBJ1-3; D: TRBD1; size: .; V: TRBV6-2/TRBV6-3; CDR3: CASSYPTGTGAFSGNTIYF; DNA: TGTGCCAGCAGTTACCCGACCGGGACAGGGGCCTTCTCTGGAAACACCATATATTTT
J: TRBJ2-5; D: TRBD1; size: .; V: TRBV29-1; CDR3: CSVRQGFGETQYF; DNA: TGCAGCGTAAGACAGGGTTTTGGGGAGACCCAGTACTTC
J: TRBJ2-7; D: TRBD1; size: few; V: TRBV5-6; CDR3: CASSLQGALYEQYF; DNA: TGTGCCAGCAGCTTACAGGGGGCGTTGTACGAGCAGTACTTC
J: TRBJ1-2; D: TRBD1; size: few; V: TRBV5-6; CDR3: CASSFPGTEVPHTF; DNA: TGTGCCAGCAGCTTTCCGGGGACAGAGGTACCCCACACCTTC